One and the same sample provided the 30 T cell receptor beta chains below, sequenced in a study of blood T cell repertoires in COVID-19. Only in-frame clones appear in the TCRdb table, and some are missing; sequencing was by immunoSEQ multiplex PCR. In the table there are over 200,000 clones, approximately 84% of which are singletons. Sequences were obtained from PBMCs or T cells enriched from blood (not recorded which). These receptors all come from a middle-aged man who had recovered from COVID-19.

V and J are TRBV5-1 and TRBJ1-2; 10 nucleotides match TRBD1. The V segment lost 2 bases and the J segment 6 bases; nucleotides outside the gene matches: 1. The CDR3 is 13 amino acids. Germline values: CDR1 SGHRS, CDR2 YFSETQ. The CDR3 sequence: CASSFGTGDGYTF. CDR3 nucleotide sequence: TGCGCCAGCAGCTTTGGGACAGGGGATGGCTACACCTTC. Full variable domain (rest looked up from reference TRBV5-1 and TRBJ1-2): KAGVTQTPRYLIKTRGQQVTLSCSPISGHRSVSWYQQTPGQGLQFLFEYFSETQRNKGNFPGRFSGRQFSNSRSEMNVSTLELGDSALYLCASSFGTGDGYTFGSGTRLTVV.

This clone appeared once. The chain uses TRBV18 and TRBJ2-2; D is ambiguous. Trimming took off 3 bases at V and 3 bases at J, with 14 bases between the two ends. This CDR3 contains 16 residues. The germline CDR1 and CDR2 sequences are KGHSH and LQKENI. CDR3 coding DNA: TGTGCCAGCTCACCCCAGGTCGTACAGCACACCGGGGAGCTGTTTTTT. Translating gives CASSPQVVQHTGELFF.

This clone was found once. Here the CDR3 reads CASSSGVGAGQETQYF. The CDR3 coding sequence is TGTGCCAGCAGCTCCGGCGTGGGAGCGGGGCAAGAGACCCAGTACTTC. This rearrangement joins TRBV5-5 to TRBJ2-5; 7 nucleotides align to TRBD2. Germline V gives CDR1 SGHKS, CDR2 YYEKEE (reference sequence). The CDR3 has 16 amino acids. V shed 3 bases and J 2 bases; nucleotides not matched to a gene: 10.

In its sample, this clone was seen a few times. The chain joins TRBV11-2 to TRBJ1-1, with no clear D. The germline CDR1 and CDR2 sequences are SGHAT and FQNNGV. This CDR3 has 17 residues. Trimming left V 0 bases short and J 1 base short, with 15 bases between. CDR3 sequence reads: CASSLDVASTANTEAFF. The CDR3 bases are TGTGCCAGCAGCTTAGATGTTGCCTCTACAGCGAACACTGAAGCTTTCTTT.

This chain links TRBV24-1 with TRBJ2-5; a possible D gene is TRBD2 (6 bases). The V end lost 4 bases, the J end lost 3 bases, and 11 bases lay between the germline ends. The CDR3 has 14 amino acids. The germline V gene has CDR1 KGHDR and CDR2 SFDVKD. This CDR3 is CATSDRWREETQYF. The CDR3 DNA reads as TGTGCCACCAGTGACCGGTGGAGGGAAGAGACCCAGTACTTC.

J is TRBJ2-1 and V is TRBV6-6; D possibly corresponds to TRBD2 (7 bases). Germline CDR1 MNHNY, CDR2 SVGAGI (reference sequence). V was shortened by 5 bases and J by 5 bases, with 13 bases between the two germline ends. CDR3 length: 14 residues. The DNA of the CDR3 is TGTGCCAGCAGTAAAGGGGGGGTGGACAATGAGCAGTTCTTC. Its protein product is CASSKGGVDNEQFF.

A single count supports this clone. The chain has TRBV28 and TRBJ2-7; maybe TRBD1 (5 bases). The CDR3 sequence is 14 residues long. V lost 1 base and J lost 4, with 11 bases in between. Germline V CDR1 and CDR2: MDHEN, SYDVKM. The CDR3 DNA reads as TGTGCCAGCAGTTTATTAGGCAGGGAATACGAGCAGTACTTC. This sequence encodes CASSLLGREYEQYF.

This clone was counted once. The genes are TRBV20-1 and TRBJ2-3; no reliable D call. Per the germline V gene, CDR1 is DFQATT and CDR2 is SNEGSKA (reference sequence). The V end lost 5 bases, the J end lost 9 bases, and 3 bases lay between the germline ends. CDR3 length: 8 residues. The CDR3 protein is CSAQTQYF. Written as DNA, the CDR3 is TGCAGTGCTCAAACGCAGTATTTT.

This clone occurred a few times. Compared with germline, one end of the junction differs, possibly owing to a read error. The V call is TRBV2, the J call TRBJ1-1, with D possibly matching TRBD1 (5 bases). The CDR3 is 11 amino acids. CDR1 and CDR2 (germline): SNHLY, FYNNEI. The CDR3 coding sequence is TGTGCCAGCAGGCACGACAGCTCAAAGGTCTTT. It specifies CASRHDSSKVF.

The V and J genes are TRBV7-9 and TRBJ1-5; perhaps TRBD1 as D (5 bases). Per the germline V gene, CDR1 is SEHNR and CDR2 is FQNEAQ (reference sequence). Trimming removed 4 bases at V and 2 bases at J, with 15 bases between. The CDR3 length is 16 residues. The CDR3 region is CASSSGVGGRNQPQHF. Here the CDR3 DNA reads TGTGCCAGCAGCTCGGGAGTTGGGGGTCGCAATCAGCCCCAGCATTTT.

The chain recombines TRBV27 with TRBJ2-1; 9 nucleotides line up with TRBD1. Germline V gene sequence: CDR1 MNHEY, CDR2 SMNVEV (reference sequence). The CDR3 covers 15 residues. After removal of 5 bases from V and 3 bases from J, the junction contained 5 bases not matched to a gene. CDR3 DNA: TGTGCCAGCAGTAAACAGGGGGCAAGCTACAATGAGCAGTTCTTC. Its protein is CASSKQGASYNEQFF.

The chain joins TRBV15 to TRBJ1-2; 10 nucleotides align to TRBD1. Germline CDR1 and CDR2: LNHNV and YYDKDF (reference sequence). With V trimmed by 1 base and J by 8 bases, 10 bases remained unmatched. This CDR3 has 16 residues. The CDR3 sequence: CATSRAGRQGARGYTF. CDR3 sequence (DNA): TGTGCCACCAGCAGAGCGGGGAGACAGGGGGCGCGGGGCTACACCTTC.

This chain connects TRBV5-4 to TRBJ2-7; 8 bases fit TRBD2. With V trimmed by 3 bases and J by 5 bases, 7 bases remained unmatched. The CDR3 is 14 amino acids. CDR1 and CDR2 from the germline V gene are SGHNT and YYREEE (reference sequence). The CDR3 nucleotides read TGTGCCAGCAGCTCGGGGGGGCCTGGAAACGAGCAGTACTTC. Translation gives CASSSGGPGNEQYF.

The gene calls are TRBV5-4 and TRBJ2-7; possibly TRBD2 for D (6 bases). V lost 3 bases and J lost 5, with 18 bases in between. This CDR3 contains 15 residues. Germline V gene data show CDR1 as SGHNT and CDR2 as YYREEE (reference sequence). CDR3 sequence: CASSYMGLEGNEQYF. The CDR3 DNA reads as TGTGCCAGCAGCTATATGGGACTCGAGGGTAACGAGCAGTACTTC.

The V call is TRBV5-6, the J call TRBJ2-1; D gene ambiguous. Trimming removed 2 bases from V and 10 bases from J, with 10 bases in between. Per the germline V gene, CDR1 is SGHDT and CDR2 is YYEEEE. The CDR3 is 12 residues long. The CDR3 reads CASSLRLGEQFF. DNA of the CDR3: TGTGCCAGCAGCTTACGACTTGGCGAGCAGTTCTTC.

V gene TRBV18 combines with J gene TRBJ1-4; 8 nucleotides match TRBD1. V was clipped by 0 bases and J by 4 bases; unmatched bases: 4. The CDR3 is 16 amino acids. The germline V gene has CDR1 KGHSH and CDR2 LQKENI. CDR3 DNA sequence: TGTGCCAGCTCACCACCGTCAGGGGGCGGTAATGAAAAACTGTTTTTT. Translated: CASSPPSGGGNEKLFF.

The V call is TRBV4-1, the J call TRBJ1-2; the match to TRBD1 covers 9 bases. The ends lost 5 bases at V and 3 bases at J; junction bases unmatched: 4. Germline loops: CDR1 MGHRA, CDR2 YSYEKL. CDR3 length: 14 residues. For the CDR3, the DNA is TGCGCCAGCAGCTCCGACAGGGGGTACTATGGCTACACCTTC. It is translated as CASSSDRGYYGYTF.

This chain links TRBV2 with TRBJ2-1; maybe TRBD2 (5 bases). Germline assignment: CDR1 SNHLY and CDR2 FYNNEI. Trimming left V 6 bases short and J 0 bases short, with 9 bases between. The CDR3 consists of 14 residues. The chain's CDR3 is CASRGGLSYNEQFF. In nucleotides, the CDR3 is TGTGCCAGCAGGGGCGGGCTCTCCTACAATGAGCAGTTCTTC.

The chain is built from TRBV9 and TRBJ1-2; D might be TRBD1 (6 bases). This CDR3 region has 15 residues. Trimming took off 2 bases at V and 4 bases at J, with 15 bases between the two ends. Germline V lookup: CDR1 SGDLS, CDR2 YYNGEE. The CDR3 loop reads CASSVLQGGGYGYTF. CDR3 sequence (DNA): TGTGCCAGCAGCGTCCTACAGGGTGGCGGCTATGGCTACACCTTC.

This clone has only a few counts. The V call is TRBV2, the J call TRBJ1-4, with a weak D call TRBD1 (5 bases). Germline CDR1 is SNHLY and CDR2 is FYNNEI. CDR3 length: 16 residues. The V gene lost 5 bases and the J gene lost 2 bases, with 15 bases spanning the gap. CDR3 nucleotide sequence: TGTGCCAGCAGTCCCAACCTGTGGGGCACTAATGAAAAACTGTTTTTT. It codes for CASSPNLWGTNEKLFF.

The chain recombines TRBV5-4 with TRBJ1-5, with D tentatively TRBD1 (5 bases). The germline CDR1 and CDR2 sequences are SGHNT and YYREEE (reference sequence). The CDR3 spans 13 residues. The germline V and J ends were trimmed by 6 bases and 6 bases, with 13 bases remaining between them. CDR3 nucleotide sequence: TGTGCCAGCAAACGGAACGGGGGTCAGCCCCAGCATTTT. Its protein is CASKRNGGQPQHF.

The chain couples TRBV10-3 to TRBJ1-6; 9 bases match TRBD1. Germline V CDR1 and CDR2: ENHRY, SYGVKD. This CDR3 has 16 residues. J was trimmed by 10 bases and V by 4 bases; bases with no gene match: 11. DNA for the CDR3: TGTGCCATCAGTGGGCAACAACAGGGGGCTGAGTCACCCCTCCACTTT. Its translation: CAISGQQQGAESPLHF.

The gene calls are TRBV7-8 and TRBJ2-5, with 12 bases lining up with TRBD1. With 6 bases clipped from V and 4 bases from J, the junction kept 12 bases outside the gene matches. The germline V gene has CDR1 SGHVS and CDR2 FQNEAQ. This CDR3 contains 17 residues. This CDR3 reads CASRGTGTGGARETQYF. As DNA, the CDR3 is TGTGCCAGCAGGGGAACCGGGACAGGGGGCGCCCGAGAGACCCAGTACTTC.

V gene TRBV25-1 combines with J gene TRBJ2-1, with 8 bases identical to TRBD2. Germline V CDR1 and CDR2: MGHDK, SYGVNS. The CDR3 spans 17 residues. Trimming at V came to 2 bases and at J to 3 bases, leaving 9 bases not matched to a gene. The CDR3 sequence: CASSEGWSGTSYNEQFF. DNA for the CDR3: TGTGCCAGCAGTGAAGGGTGGTCCGGGACTAGCTACAATGAGCAGTTCTTC.

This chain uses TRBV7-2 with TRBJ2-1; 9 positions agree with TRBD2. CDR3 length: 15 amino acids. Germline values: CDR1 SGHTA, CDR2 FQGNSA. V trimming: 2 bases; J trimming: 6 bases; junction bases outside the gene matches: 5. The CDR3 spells CASSLTSSGTNEQFF. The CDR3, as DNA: TGTGCCAGCAGCTTAACGTCTAGCGGGACCAATGAGCAGTTCTTC.

CDR3 region: CASPPLAAGPYNEQFF. The CDR3 region has the DNA TGTGCCAGCCCCCCATTGGCAGCGGGGCCCTACAATGAGCAGTTCTTC. This rearrangement joins TRBV28 to TRBJ2-1; 7 positions agree with TRBD2. J lost 2 bases, V lost 8 bases, and 12 bases had no gene match. From germline, CDR1 is MDHEN and CDR2 SYDVKM. The CDR3 covers 16 residues.

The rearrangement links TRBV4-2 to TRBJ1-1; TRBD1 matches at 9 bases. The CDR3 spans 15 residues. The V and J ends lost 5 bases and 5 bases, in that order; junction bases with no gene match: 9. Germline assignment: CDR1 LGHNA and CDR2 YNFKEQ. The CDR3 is CASSNWDREGTEAFF. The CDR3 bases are TGTGCCAGCAGCAACTGGGACAGGGAAGGTACTGAAGCTTTCTTT.

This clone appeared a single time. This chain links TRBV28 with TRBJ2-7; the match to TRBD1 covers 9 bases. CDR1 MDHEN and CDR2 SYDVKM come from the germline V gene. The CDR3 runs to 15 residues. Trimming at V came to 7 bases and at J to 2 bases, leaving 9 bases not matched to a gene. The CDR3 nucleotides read TGTGCCAGCATCACGAGGACAGGGGCAACCTACGAGCAGTACTTC. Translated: CASITRTGATYEQYF. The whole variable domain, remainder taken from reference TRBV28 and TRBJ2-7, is DVKVTQSSRYLVKRTGEKVFLECVQDMDHENMFWYRQDPGLGLRLIYFSYDVKMKEKGDIPEGYSVSREKKERFSLILESASTNQTSMYLCASITRTGATYEQYFGPGTRLTVT.

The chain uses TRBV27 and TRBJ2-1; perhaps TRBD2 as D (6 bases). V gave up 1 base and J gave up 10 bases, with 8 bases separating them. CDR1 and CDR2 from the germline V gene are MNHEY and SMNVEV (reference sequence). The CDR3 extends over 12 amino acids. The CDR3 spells CASSLYGSEQFF. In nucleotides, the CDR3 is TGTGCCAGCAGTTTATACGGGAGCGAGCAGTTCTTC.

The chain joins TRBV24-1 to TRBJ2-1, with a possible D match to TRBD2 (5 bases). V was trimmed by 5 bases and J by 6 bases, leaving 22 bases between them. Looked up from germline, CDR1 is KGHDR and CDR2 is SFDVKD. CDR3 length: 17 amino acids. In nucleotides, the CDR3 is TGTGCCACCAGTGCCTCGGACTCCCGGGGAGTCAGCAATGAGCAGTTCTTC. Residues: CATSASDSRGVSNEQFF.